These T cell receptor beta chains were read from a single sample in a study of neoadjuvant anti-PD-1 for oral cavity cancer. Assay: immunoSEQ multiplex PCR; the TCRdb copy retains only in-frame clones and omits some. In the table there are tens of thousands of clones, about three quarters of which are singletons. Sequencing used PBMCs, obtained after nivolumab (anti-PD-1) treatment. These receptors were obtained from a person between 40 and 80 years old with oral cavity squamous cell carcinoma. Both conserved end residues are part of each CDR3. The D gene is left open where the match is weak. Not all rows give a size; the values are once, few, many and, for expanded clones, a class.

NA	TRBV7-9	NA	TRBJ1-4	TGTGCCAGCAGCCGGGACTTTATGGGCGAAAAACTGTTTTTT	CASSRDFMGEKLFF
NA	TRBV2	once	TRBJ1-6	TGTGCCAGCAGACAGGTTTATAATTCACCCCTCCACTTT	CASRQVYNSPLHF
NA	TRBV6-4	NA	TRBJ2-1	TGTGCCAGCAGTGAAGAACGCCTCGCGGGCAATGAGCAGTTCTTC	CASSEERLAGNEQFF
TRBD2	TRBV7-9	NA	TRBJ2-3	TGTGCCAGCAGTTCTAGCGGGGGGGCTTATACGCAGTATTTT	CASSSSGGAYTQYF
NA	TRBV19	NA	TRBJ2-3	TGTGCCAGTAGTATGACGGGAGCGGGCACAGATACGCAGTATTTT	CASSMTGAGTDTQYF
NA	TRBV12-5	NA	TRBJ2-5	TGTGCTAGTGCTTCCTCCTACGAGACCCAGTACTTC	CASASSYETQYF
NA	TRBV25-1	NA	TRBJ2-1	TGTGCCAGCAGTGAACACAATGAGCAGTTCTTC	CASSEHNEQFF
TRBD2	TRBV28	once	TRBJ2-7	TGTGCCAGCAGTTTAGCACGGCTTAGCGGGAGTCGACACGAGCAGTACTTC	CASSLARLSGSRHEQYF
NA	TRBV5-6	NA	TRBJ2-3	TGTGCCAGCAGCTTCCAGGGAACATATACGCAGTATTTT	CASSFQGTYTQYF
NA	TRBV6-1	NA	TRBJ1-2	TGTGCCAGCAGTGATGCCGGCAGGACGGGCGGCTACACCTTC	CASSDAGRTGGYTF
NA	TRBV19	NA	TRBJ2-7	TGTGCCAGTAGCGGCTTCTACGAGCAGTACTTC	CASSGFYEQYF
NA	TRBV19	NA	TRBJ2-1	TGTGCCAGTAGTATCACCGGGACCCGGGTTGGAAATGAGCAGTTCTTC	CASSITGTRVGNEQFF
NA	TRBV11-2	NA	TRBJ1-2	TGTGCCAGCAGCTTAGATGGCAGCTATGGCTACACCTTC	CASSLDGSYGYTF
TRBD2	TRBV30	NA	TRBJ2-1	TGTGCCCGGGGCCGGGACTACAACTACAATGAGCAGTTCTTC	CARGRDYNYNEQFF
TRBD1	TRBV28	NA	TRBJ2-3	TGTGCCAGCAGTACCGTGACAGGGAGCACAGATACGCAGTATTTT	CASSTVTGSTDTQYF
TRBD2	TRBV11-1	NA	TRBJ2-1	TGTGCCAGCAGTCCTAGCGGGCGCTCCTACAATGAGCAGTTCTTC	CASSPSGRSYNEQFF
TRBD1	TRBV5-1	once	TRBJ1-2	TGCGCCAGCAGCTTGCGGACAGGCCCAACCTATGGCTACACCTTC	CASSLRTGPTYGYTF
NA	TRBV27	NA	TRBJ2-7	TGTGCCAGCAGTGAAAGCCCTACGGGGGCTTTCTACGAGCAGTACTTC	CASSESPTGAFYEQYF
TRBD1	TRBV28	few	TRBJ1-5	TGTGCCAGCAGTTTATTGTGGGACAGGGGAAGCAATCAGCCCCAGCATTTT	CASSLLWDRGSNQPQHF
TRBD1	TRBV6-6	NA	TRBJ1-1	TGTGCCAGCAGTTACTGGGACAGGAACACTGAAGCTTTCTTT	CASSYWDRNTEAFF
TRBD2	TRBV27	NA	TRBJ2-5	TGTGCCAGCAGTTCGGTATCGGAAGGGGACCCTACTTCGACTAGCGGGGGGGTGGAAGAGACCCAGTACTTC	CASSSVSEGDPTSTSGGVEETQYF
NA	TRBV6-6	few	TRBJ2-2	TGTGCCAGCAGCCTCGCCCAGCTCGGGGAGCTGTTTTTT	CASSLAQLGELFF
TRBD1	TRBV5-1	once	TRBJ2-7	TGCGCCAGCAGCTTGGTAGCCAGGACAGGGGGCTTCTACGAGCAGTACTTC	CASSLVARTGGFYEQYF
NA	TRBV28	few	TRBJ1-5	TGTGCCAGCAGCGGATGGAATCAGCCCCAGCATTTT	CASSGWNQPQHF
TRBD1	TRBV28	once	TRBJ1-2	TGTGCCAGCAGTTTAGGGACAGGGAACAGAGGCTACACCTTC	CASSLGTGNRGYTF
NA	TRBV6-5	NA	TRBJ1-1	TGTGCCAGCAGTTACTCGAAAGTCCGCACTGAAGCTTTCTTT	CASSYSKVRTEAFF
NA	TRBV7-2	NA	TRBJ2-3	TGTGCCAGCAGTCGGGACAGCACAGATACGCAGTATTTT	CASSRDSTDTQYF
TRBD1	TRBV5-1	NA	TRBJ2-5	TGCGCCAGCAGTTTCGGGACAGGCCAAGGGGAGACCCAGTACTTC	CASSFGTGQGETQYF
NA	TRBV10-1	NA	TRBJ2-7	TGCGCCAGCAGTGAGGCGGGGACTTCCATCTACGAGCAGTACTTC	CASSEAGTSIYEQYF
TRBD1	TRBV29-1	NA	TRBJ2-4	TGCAGCGTTGAGAACCCCGAGGGACAGGGGGGAGGTCCTAACATTCAGTACTTC	CSVENPEGQGGGPNIQYF
NA	TRBV7-8	NA	TRBJ1-1	TGTGCCAGCAGCTCGGCGGGGCGGGCCACTGAAGCTTTCTTT	CASSSAGRATEAFF
NA	TRBV5-4	NA	TRBJ2-1	TGTGCCAGCAGCTTGGAGGGGGGAGGGCCCCGTGAGCAGTTCTTC	CASSLEGGGPREQFF
NA	TRBV28	NA	TRBJ2-5	TGTGCCAGCAGTTTTGCGGGCGAGAGTCAAGAGACCCAGTACTTC	CASSFAGESQETQYF
NA	TRBV19	NA	TRBJ2-1	TGTGCCAGTAGTCACGGAGGCTCCTACAATGAGCAGTTCTTC	CASSHGGSYNEQFF
TRBD1	TRBV5-4	NA	TRBJ2-1	TGTGCCAGCAGCTTGGGGGGACAGGGAAACTACAATGAGCAGTTCTTC	CASSLGGQGNYNEQFF
NA	TRBV27	NA	TRBJ1-3	TGTGCCACCCAAACCTCCTCTGGAAACACCATATATTTT	CATQTSSGNTIYF
NA	TRBV27	NA	TRBJ2-7	TGTGCCAGCAGTCCCTACACTACCTCCTACGAGCAGTACTTC	CASSPYTTSYEQYF
NA	TRBV7-3	NA	TRBJ1-2	TGTGCCAGCAGCCCCGACCCTTTCCCGTCTAACTATGGCTACACCTTC	CASSPDPFPSNYGYTF
NA	TRBV30	few	TRBJ1-1	TGTGCCTGGAGTGAGGGACCAACTGAAGCTTTCTTT	CAWSEGPTEAFF
NA	TRBV5-4	NA	TRBJ1-3	TGTGCCAGCAGCCCACCTCAGGGAAACACCATATATTTT	CASSPPQGNTIYF
NA	TRBV5-1	NA	TRBJ1-1	TGCGCCAGCAGCTTGGCCGGCGGACTGAACACTGAAGCTTTCTTT	CASSLAGGLNTEAFF
TRBD2	TRBV27	NA	TRBJ2-7	TGTGCCAGCAGTTTATGGGGGGGGAACGAGCAGTACTTC	CASSLWGGNEQYF
NA	TRBV28	NA	TRBJ2-7	TGTGCCAGCAGTTTAGTAGGCGGCTCCTACGAGCAGTACTTC	CASSLVGGSYEQYF
NA	TRBV9	NA	TRBJ1-2	TGTGCCAGCAGCCAACCCCCGGGACTAAACTATGGCTACACCTTC	CASSQPPGLNYGYTF
NA	TRBV4-1	few	TRBJ1-1	TGCGCCAGCAGCCAAGATGAGAACCTCTACACTGAAGCTTTCTTT	CASSQDENLYTEAFF
NA	TRBV15	NA	TRBJ1-4	TGTGCCACCAGCGCATCCTTGGGAGCTAATGAAAAACTGTTTTTT	CATSASLGANEKLFF
NA	TRBV11-2	once	TRBJ2-7	TGTGCCAGCAGCTCGATCAGGGATAACTACGAGCAGTACTTC	CASSSIRDNYEQYF
TRBD1	TRBV13	NA	TRBJ2-7	TGTGCCAGCAGCTTAGGCCCCCGACAGGGGCGCTACGAGCAGTACTTC	CASSLGPRQGRYEQYF
TRBD2	TRBV30	NA	TRBJ2-1	TGTGCCTGGAGTACCGGGACTAGCGGGAGTTGGAATGAGCAGTTCTTC	CAWSTGTSGSWNEQFF
NA	TRBV6-1	few	TRBJ1-1	TGTGCCAGCAGTGCGGGGGTCATGAACACTGAAGCTTTCTTT	CASSAGVMNTEAFF
TRBD1	TRBV15	NA	TRBJ1-2	TGTGCCACCAGCAGAAATCAGGGGGTTGGCTATGGCTACACCTTC	CATSRNQGVGYGYTF
TRBD1	TRBV5-1	NA	TRBJ1-1	TGCGCCAGCAGCAGACCCGGGGACAGGGTCACTGAAGCTTTCTTT	CASSRPGDRVTEAFF
NA	TRBV19	NA	TRBJ1-5	TGTGCCAGTAGTGACGGCGGGGAGAGCAATCAGCCCCAGCATTTT	CASSDGGESNQPQHF
TRBD1	TRBV18	few	TRBJ1-2	TGTGCCAGCTCACTTCTTGGACAGGGGGAAGGCTACACCTTC	CASSLLGQGEGYTF
TRBD1	TRBV6-5	few	TRBJ2-7	TGTGCCAGCAGTTACACCGGGACAGGCCTCTCCGAGCAGTACTTC	CASSYTGTGLSEQYF